This T cell receptor (beta chain) was profiled in a study of blood T cell repertoires in COVID-19. Study summary: PBMCs, B-cell-depleted T cells, or T cells provided the cDNA or gDNA that made up the material.

In the original workflow: Estimates of nucleated cell counts were drawn from the amplification of reference gene primers. The repertoire was sequenced with immunoSEQ multiplex PCR; TCRdb's copy has only in-frame clones and lacks some. V and J calls and clone size are those listed in that table; D and trimming were worked out from the DNA. The sample records nearly 50,000 clones, about 85% being singletons. Germline trimming cut 3 bases from V and 6 bases from J; bases unmatched to any gene: 13. The CDR3 runs to 16 residues. The germline gives CDR1 GTSNPN, CDR2 SVGIG (reference sequence). The chain carries TRBV30 and TRBJ2-1; TRBD2 matches at 8 bases. This receptor was taken from a woman aged 55-70 years with acute or convalescent COVID-19. Sequenced input: peripheral blood. The CDR3 reads CAWSQGLALGPNEQFF. CDR3 in DNA: TGTGCCTGGAGCCAAGGACTAGCCCTAGGGCCCAATGAGCAGTTCTTC.